This passage covers 15 T cell receptor beta chains from one sample sequenced in a study of CD8 T cells in Susac syndrome (dated by TCRdb to the late 2010s). Libraries were made using the immunoSEQ multiplex PCR assay. RNA was extracted with the RNeasy kit and about 0.45 to 1 ug was reverse transcribed using random hexamers. TCRdb reworked the public reads: Q25 trimming with fastp, MiXCR clone assembly, productive beta chains retained. Every entry covers one CDR3 protein and lists the most common genes and DNA from its rows. This sample is represented by 130,000 or so distinct CDR3 sequences; over 90% of them were singletons. The top ten hold 0.13% to 0.15% of the sample. The source material was CD4+ T cells from PBMCs. Source of these receptors: a human donor with Susac syndrome.

The J gene is TRBJ2-4, the V gene TRBV7-9, with no clear D. Germline CDR1 SEHNR, CDR2 FQNEAQ (reference sequence). Trimming pared 5 bases from V and 1 base from J, leaving 24 bases between. This CDR3 has 19 amino acids. This CDR3 is CASSDWSPTRFLAKNIQYF. Here the CDR3 DNA reads TGTGCCAGCAGCGACTGGAGTCCTACCCGCTTTCTGGCCAAAAACATTCAGTACTTC.

The chain uses TRBV20-1 and TRBJ2-7, with 10 bases matching TRBD2. J lost 13 bases, V lost 0 bases, and 6 bases had no gene match. Germline assignment: CDR1 DFQATT and CDR2 SNEGSKA (reference sequence). The CDR3 covers 12 residues. CDR3 bases: TGCAGTGCTAGAGATCCGGCTAGCGGGAGTTACTTC. This codes for CSARDPASGSYF.

The chain combines TRBV4-1 with TRBJ2-3; 7 bases match TRBD2. Germline-derived CDR1 and CDR2 are MGHRA and YSYEKL. The CDR3 contains 16 residues. J gave up 3 bases and V 4 bases, and 10 bases lay outside the gene matches. The CDR3 spells CASSLGGGGLTDTQYF. The CDR3 DNA reads TGCGCCAGCAGCCTCGGTGGGGGAGGGTTGACAGATACGCAGTATTTT.

The chain couples TRBV29-1 to TRBJ1-5; a weak D match, TRBD1 (5 bases). The germline V gene has CDR1 SQVTM and CDR2 ANQGSEA. Between the trimmed V and J ends, which lost 7 bases and 3 bases, there was a span of 13 bases. This CDR3 contains 13 residues. CDR3 residues: CSGFAGFNQPQHF. The DNA for the CDR3 is TGCAGCGGGTTTGCAGGGTTCAATCAGCCCCAGCATTTT.

V usage is TRBV14 and J usage is TRBJ2-1; no definite D call. Germline CDR1 SGHDN, CDR2 FVKESK. CDR3 size: 11 residues. V lost 10 bases and J lost 0, with 4 bases in between. The chain's CDR3 is CATSSYNEQFF. The CDR3 DNA follows: TGTGCCACTTCCTCCTACAATGAGCAGTTCTTC. Full variable domain (outside the CDR3, taken from reference TRBV14 and TRBJ2-1): EAGVTQFPSHSVIEKGQTVTLRCDPISGHDNLYWYRRVMGKEIKFLLHFVKESKQDESGMPNNRFLAERTGGTYSTLKVQPAELEDSGVYFCATSSYNEQFFGPGTRLTVL.

In DNA form, the CDR3 reads TGCAGCGTTGGTCCCTCTGGGGCCAACGTCCTGACTTTC. It yields the protein CSVGPSGANVLTF. The chain combines TRBV29-1 with TRBJ2-6; D is undetermined. Trimming took off 4 bases at V and 0 bases at J, with 4 bases between the two ends. Germline CDR1 SQVTM, CDR2 ANQGSEA. The CDR3 length is 13 residues. Together with reference TRBV29-1 and TRBJ2-6, the CDR3 gives the full variable domain: SAVISQKPSRDICQRGTSLTIQCQVDSQVTMMFWYRQQPGQSLTLIATANQGSEATYESGFVIDKFPISRPNLTFSTLTVSNMSPEDSSIYLCSVGPSGANVLTFGAGSRLTVL.

The rearrangement joins TRBV29-1 to TRBJ2-3; D may match TRBD1 or TRBD2 (5 bases each). CDR1 is SQVTM and CDR2 is ANQGSEA in the germline V gene. The CDR3 has 13 amino acids. V lost 7 bases, J lost 2 bases, and 13 bases lay in between. CDR3 DNA: TGCAGCGGGGACCGGGATCTCACAGATACGCAGTATTTT. Translation: CSGDRDLTDTQYF.

This clonotype was seen just once. The rearrangement links TRBV30 to TRBJ1-1; D might be TRBD1 (6 bases). Germline CDR1 GTSNPN, CDR2 SVGIG (reference sequence). V was shortened by 6 bases and J by 4 bases, with 15 bases between the two germline ends. The CDR3 is 13 residues long. CDR3 loop: CACSQGRSTEAFF. The CDR3 nucleotides are TGTGCCTGTTCACAGGGAAGGAGCACTGAAGCTTTCTTT.

The rearrangement links TRBV4-2 to TRBJ2-1, with TRBD2 matching 9 bases. The CDR3 length is 16 residues. Trimming cost V 0 bases and J 9 bases; bases outside gene matches: 9. CDR1 is LGHNA and CDR2 is YNFKEQ in the germline V gene. The CDR3: CASSQDMVAGEGEQFF. In nucleotides, the CDR3 is TGTGCCAGCAGCCAAGATATGGTAGCGGGAGAGGGTGAGCAGTTCTTC.

Concerning this clonotype itself: One junction end does not reproduce the germline sequence, and a read error may be involved. The rearrangement uses TRBV5-1 and TRBJ1-2, with 9 bases fitting TRBD1. This CDR3 has 14 amino acids. Germline V gives CDR1 SGHRS, CDR2 YFSETQ. The CDR3 DNA sequence: TGCGCCAGCAACTTGGGACAGGGAAACTATGGCTACACCTTC. This codes for CASNLGQGNYGYTF. The full variable domain, with the rest looked up from reference TRBV5-1 and TRBJ1-2, is KAGVTQTPRYLIKTRGQQVTLSCSPISGHRSVSWYQQTPGQGLQFLFEYFSETQRNKGNFPGRFSGRQFSNSRSEMNVSTLELGDSALYLCASNLGQGNYGYTFGSGTRLTVV.

The V and J genes are TRBV3-1 and TRBJ1-1; TRBD1 agrees at 11 bases. Germline V CDR1 and CDR2: LGHDT, YNNKEL (reference sequence). J was trimmed by 5 bases and V by 3 bases; bases with no gene match: 5. The CDR3 is made up of 15 amino acids. The CDR3 DNA reads TGTGCCAGCAGCCAGGACAGGGGGCGGTGGACTGAAGCTTTCTTT. It translates to CASSQDRGRWTEAFF.

The CDR3 DNA sequence: TGTGCCAGCAGCCGGACAGGACCGTATGGCTACACCTTC. The encoded protein is CASSRTGPYGYTF. The chain links TRBV5-6 to TRBJ1-2; 7 bases are a match to TRBD1. CDR3 size: 13 residues. Trimming removed 4 bases from V and 5 bases from J; junction bases left unmatched: 5. CDR1 is SGHDT, CDR2 YYEEEE, per germline.

The rearrangement uses TRBV6-1 and TRBJ2-1; the match to TRBD2 covers 12 bases. J was trimmed by 8 bases and V by 7 bases; bases with no gene match: 9. Germline V gene lookup returns CDR1 MNHNS and CDR2 SASEGT. This CDR3 has 15 residues. The CDR3 nucleotides are TGTGCCAGCACCAACCCTAGCGGGAGGGCCGATGAGCAGTTCTTC. It translates to CASTNPSGRADEQFF.

The chain carries TRBV29-1 and TRBJ2-7, with D unresolved. This CDR3 region has 13 residues. Germline CDR1 is SQVTM and CDR2 is ANQGSEA. With 1 base removed from V and 5 bases from J, the gap between germline ends came to 12 bases. The CDR3 is CSVEGSPRDEQYF. CDR3 nucleotides: TGCAGCGTTGAAGGGTCCCCTAGAGACGAGCAGTACTTC.

This clonotype was recorded once. This rearrangement joins TRBV5-1 to TRBJ2-1, with TRBD2 matching 9 bases. The germline V gene encodes CDR1 SGHRS and CDR2 YFSETQ. The CDR3 has 15 amino acids. V shed 1 base and J 3 bases; nucleotides not matched to a gene: 2. CDR3 loop: CASSLPSGDYNEQFF. The DNA for the CDR3 is TGCGCCAGCAGCTTGCCTAGCGGGGACTACAATGAGCAGTTCTTC.